These 31 T cell receptor beta chains came from one sample sequenced in a study of blood T cell repertoires in COVID-19. Sequenced by immunoSEQ multiplex PCR; TCRdb stores in-frame clones only, minus some. The table has roughly 100,000 clones, roughly 81% seen once; the top ten hold under 5.5%. The source material was peripheral blood. The source of these receptors is a man older than 75 with COVID-19, enrolled during active disease.

This CDR3 reads CASSERGRYTEAFF. The CDR3 DNA reads TGTGCCAGCAGTGAAAGGGGGCGATACACTGAAGCTTTCTTT. V usage is TRBV2 and J usage is TRBJ1-1; 7 bases align to TRBD1. Germline loops: CDR1 SNHLY, CDR2 FYNNEI. This CDR3 spans 14 amino acids. The V and J ends lost 2 bases and 3 bases, in that order; junction bases with no gene match: 3. The whole variable domain, filled in from reference TRBV2 and TRBJ1-1, reads EPEVTQTPSHQVTQMGQEVILRCVPISNHLYFYWYRQILGQKVEFLVSFYNNEISEKSEIFDDQFSVERPDGSNFTLKIRSTKLEDSAMYFCASSERGRYTEAFFGQGTRLTVV.

This chain joins TRBV28 and TRBJ1-3, with a tentative D call TRBD1 (6 bases). Trimming cost V 6 bases and J 8 bases, with 23 bases left between them. Germline values: CDR1 MDHEN, CDR2 SYDVKM. This CDR3 region has 16 residues. The CDR3 loop is CASRTVGGGHRDTIYF. The CDR3 DNA reads as TGTGCCAGCAGGACCGTTGGGGGGGGGCACAGAGACACCATATATTTT.

The chain couples TRBV5-1 to TRBJ2-7; 10 bases match TRBD1. Germline V gene data show CDR1 as SGHRS and CDR2 as YFSETQ. V dropped 2 bases and J dropped 5; count of bases not matched to a gene: 7. The CDR3 is made up of 15 amino acids. The CDR3 bases are TGCGCCAGCAGCTTAGGGACAGGGGTAATTCACGAGCAGTACTTC. Amino acid sequence: CASSLGTGVIHEQYF.

This rearrangement joins TRBV10-2 to TRBJ1-1; D remains ambiguous. The V end lost 3 bases, the J end lost 4 bases, and 6 bases lay between the germline ends. The CDR3 has 12 amino acids. Germline V gives CDR1 WSHSY, CDR2 SAAADI. CDR3 amino acids: CASSDYSTEAFF. In nucleotides, the CDR3 is TGCGCCAGCAGTGATTACTCCACTGAAGCTTTCTTT.

The chain is built from TRBV2 and TRBJ2-7; TRBD1 agrees at 9 bases. Germline-derived CDR1 and CDR2 are SNHLY and FYNNEI. J was trimmed by 0 bases and V by 5 bases; bases with no gene match: 2. This CDR3 spans 14 amino acids. CDR3 nucleotide sequence: TGTGCCAGCAGTCTACAGGGGGCCTCCTACGAGCAGTACTTC. As protein: CASSLQGASYEQYF.

V is TRBV2 and J is TRBJ2-1; 10 bases match TRBD2. The CDR3 covers 19 residues. V gave up 6 bases and J gave up 5 bases; unmatched junction bases: 19. From germline, CDR1 is SNHLY and CDR2 FYNNEI. CDR3 sequence reads: CASRDPLAGGFPANNEQFF. The CDR3 bases are TGTGCCAGCAGAGACCCTTTAGCGGGAGGCTTCCCAGCCAACAATGAGCAGTTCTTC.

The gene calls are TRBV19 and TRBJ1-5; the match to TRBD1 covers 10 bases. The trim removed 4 bases at V and 6 bases at J, leaving 9 bases unmatched. Germline loops: CDR1 LNHDA, CDR2 SQIVND (reference sequence). The CDR3 is made up of 16 amino acids. CDR3 DNA sequence: TGTGCCAGTAGTAAATCCGGGACAGGGGTTGCTCAGCCCCAGCATTTT. Encoded protein: CASSKSGTGVAQPQHF.

This sequence joins TRBV2 and TRBJ2-7; 7 bases agree with TRBD2. This CDR3 spans 14 amino acids. J lost 2 bases, V lost 7 bases, and 8 bases had no gene match. Per germline, CDR1 SNHLY and CDR2 FYNNEI. The CDR3 is CASKVLAGAYEQYF. For the CDR3, the DNA is TGTGCCAGCAAGGTTTTAGCGGGCGCCTACGAGCAGTACTTC. Full variable domain (rest looked up from reference TRBV2 and TRBJ2-7): EPEVTQTPSHQVTQMGQEVILRCVPISNHLYFYWYRQILGQKVEFLVSFYNNEISEKSEIFDDQFSVERPDGSNFTLKIRSTKLEDSAMYFCASKVLAGAYEQYFGPGTRLTVT.

The V call is TRBV18, the J call TRBJ2-7; perhaps TRBD1 as D (6 bases). The V and J ends lost 0 bases and 2 bases respectively, with 17 bases between them. The CDR3 extends over 17 amino acids. The germline V gene encodes CDR1 KGHSH and CDR2 LQKENI. The CDR3 bases are TGTGCCAGCTCACCACCTCTTTTCACAGGGATAACCTACGAGCAGTACTTC. Protein product: CASSPPLFTGITYEQYF.

The chain employs TRBV7-9 and TRBJ2-5; 9 positions match TRBD1. With V trimmed by 5 bases and J by 1 base, 5 bases remained unmatched. The germline V gene encodes CDR1 SEHNR and CDR2 FQNEAQ (reference sequence). CDR3 length: 15 amino acids. CDR3 bases: TGTGCCAGCAGCGTACAGGGGGCCCTCCAAGAGACCCAGTACTTC. Its protein is CASSVQGALQETQYF.

The V call is TRBV10-3, the J call TRBJ2-2, with D perhaps matching TRBD2 (6 bases). Trimming left V 1 base short and J 1 base short, with 10 bases between. The germline CDR1 and CDR2 sequences are ENHRY and SYGVKD. The CDR3 is 16 residues long. In DNA, the CDR3 is TGTGCCATCAGTGAGTACGGAGCGGGGAACACCGGGGAGCTGTTTTTT. Protein: CAISEYGAGNTGELFF.

The chain joins TRBV4-2 to TRBJ1-3; D perhaps matches TRBD1 (5 bases). The CDR3 is 17 amino acids. V shed 5 bases and J shed 0 bases, with 17 bases lying between them. Per germline, CDR1 LGHNA and CDR2 YNFKEQ. DNA of the CDR3: TGTGCCAGCAGCAAAGCCCTGGACATAACCTCTGGAAACACCATATATTTT. Translated, it gives CASSKALDITSGNTIYF.

The V and J genes are TRBV6-5 and TRBJ2-5; 10 bases are shared with TRBD2. CDR1 is MNHEY and CDR2 is SVGAGI in the germline V gene. This CDR3 is built from 15 residues. V lost 4 bases to trimming and J lost 3 bases; unmatched junction nucleotides: 5. The CDR3 DNA reads as TGTGCCAGCAGTTGGAAGCTAGCGGGGGAAGAGACCCAGTACTTC. Its protein product is CASSWKLAGEETQYF.

CDR3 loop: CASSIRGGGYTF. The CDR3 DNA is TGTGCCAGTAGTATAAGGGGGGGAGGCTACACCTTC. The J gene is TRBJ1-2, the V gene TRBV19; tentatively, D is TRBD1 (6 bases). The germline V gene encodes CDR1 LNHDA and CDR2 SQIVND (reference sequence). The CDR3 is 12 amino acids. The V end was cut by 2 bases, the J end by 8 bases, with 9 bases between.

In nucleotides, the CDR3 is TGTGCCAGCAGCCAGCACACGGGAAACTATGGCTACACCTTC. It translates to CASSQHTGNYGYTF. V is TRBV5-5 and J is TRBJ1-2; D is unclear. The CDR3 consists of 14 residues. CDR1 and CDR2 (germline): SGHKS, YYEKEE (reference sequence). V was shortened by 4 bases and J by 2 bases, with 12 bases between the two germline ends.

V and J are TRBV5-1 and TRBJ1-1; tentatively, D is TRBD1 (6 bases). Germline lookup yields CDR1 SGHRS and CDR2 YFSETQ. Trimming cost V 5 bases and J 1 base, with 12 bases left between them. CDR3 length equals 14 residues. The DNA of the CDR3 is TGCGCCAGCAGAGCGGTAGGGGGGAACACTGAAGCTTTCTTT. This encodes CASRAVGGNTEAFF.

V and J are TRBV30 and TRBJ1-4; 7 bases agree with TRBD1. Germline-derived CDR1 and CDR2 are GTSNPN and SVGIG (reference sequence). V shed 3 bases, J shed 7 bases, and the junction held 8 bases outside the gene matches. The length of the CDR3 is 14 residues. The CDR3 sequence: CAWRSRGLSEKLFF. CDR3 nucleotide sequence: TGTGCCTGGAGATCGAGGGGGCTGAGTGAAAAACTGTTTTTT.

This sequence joins TRBV27 and TRBJ1-2; 8 nucleotides match TRBD1. Per the germline V gene, CDR1 is MNHEY and CDR2 is SMNVEV (reference sequence). The CDR3 runs to 13 residues. J was trimmed by 6 bases and V by 6 bases; bases with no gene match: 6. The CDR3 DNA sequence: TGTGCCAGCAGCTGGACAGGGTACGATGGCTACACCTTC. Amino acids: CASSWTGYDGYTF.

The chain has TRBV6-2 or TRBV6-3 and TRBJ1-4; D possibly corresponds to TRBD1 (5 bases). Germline lookup yields CDR1 MNHEY and CDR2 SVGEGT. The CDR3 has 13 residues. Trimming shortened V by 2 bases and J by 8 bases, and 9 bases separated the two germline ends. CDR3 DNA: TGTGCCAGCAGTTACCCGGGGGTGGAAAAACTGTTTTTT. Translation gives CASSYPGVEKLFF.

The chain employs TRBV7-9 and TRBJ1-1, with 7 bases that match TRBD1. The CDR3 spans 14 residues. Germline values: CDR1 SEHNR, CDR2 FQNEAQ (reference sequence). The V segment lost 4 bases and the J segment 2 bases; nucleotides outside the gene matches: 4. CDR3: CASSSKGANTEAFF. In nucleotides, the CDR3 is TGTGCCAGCAGCTCCAAGGGGGCCAACACTGAAGCTTTCTTT.

V is TRBV6-2 or TRBV6-3 and J is TRBJ2-5, with 11 bases that match TRBD2. This CDR3 is built from 16 residues. The J segment lost 2 bases and the V segment lost 6 bases, leaving 8 bases of the junction unmatched. Germline V gene sequence: CDR1 MNHEY, CDR2 SVGEGT. Here the CDR3 DNA reads TGTGCCAGCAGCCAGACTAGCGGGACCCAACAAGAGACCCAGTACTTC. This encodes CASSQTSGTQQETQYF.

This clone appeared many times. The V call is TRBV19, the J call TRBJ1-2; a possible D gene is TRBD1 (6 bases). The CDR3 has 14 residues. V gave up 7 bases and J gave up 8 bases, with 20 bases separating them. CDR1 is LNHDA and CDR2 is SQIVND in the germline V gene (reference sequence). In nucleotides, the CDR3 is TGTGCCAGTACCCTCACAGGGACCCCCGGGGGCTACACCTTC. This codes for CASTLTGTPGGYTF.

The gene calls are TRBV3-1 (or the pseudogene TRBV3-2) and TRBJ2-2; 8 bases line up with TRBD2. The CDR3 loop spans 20 amino acids. In germline, CDR1 is LGHDT, CDR2 YNNKEL (reference sequence). J gave up 6 bases and V 4 bases, and 22 bases lay outside the gene matches. Written as DNA, the CDR3 is TGTGCCAGCAGCCCTCCAGCCGAGGGTAAGTCGCGGGGGGCCCCCGGGGAGCTGTTTTTT. Protein: CASSPPAEGKSRGAPGELFF.

The rearrangement joins TRBV3-1 (or the pseudogene TRBV3-2) to TRBJ2-7; 8 bases agree with TRBD2. CDR1 and CDR2 from the germline V gene are LGHDT and YNNKEL (reference sequence). J gave up 7 bases and V 4 bases, and 9 bases lay outside the gene matches. The CDR3 sequence is 14 residues long. The CDR3 loop is CASSRLGGAREQYF. In DNA, the CDR3 is TGTGCCAGCAGCCGCCTCGGGGGGGCACGGGAGCAGTACTTC.

This clone is a singleton in its sample. The J gene is TRBJ2-5, the V gene TRBV5-1; 11 nucleotides align to TRBD2. Germline V gene sequence: CDR1 SGHRS, CDR2 YFSETQ. V was clipped by 4 bases and J by 1 base; unmatched bases: 3. The CDR3 has 15 amino acids. The CDR3, as DNA: TGCGCCAGCAGCCCGACTAGCGGGGTCCAAGAGACCCAGTACTTC. Protein product: CASSPTSGVQETQYF.

V is TRBV18 and J is TRBJ2-1; 7 bases match TRBD1. CDR1 KGHSH and CDR2 LQKENI come from the germline V gene. Trimming cost V 1 base and J 6 bases; bases outside gene matches: 30. This CDR3 contains 23 residues. CDR3 in amino acids: CASSPQRGPRKNLVRTGPNEQFF. CDR3 sequence (DNA): TGTGCCAGCTCACCACAAAGGGGGCCTCGGAAAAATTTAGTCCGAACCGGTCCCAATGAGCAGTTCTTC.

The chain links TRBV24-1 to TRBJ2-5; a weak D match, TRBD2 (5 bases). Germline V lookup: CDR1 KGHDR, CDR2 SFDVKD. V dropped 9 bases and J dropped 5 bases, with 9 bases sitting between them. The CDR3 contains 11 residues. The CDR3, as DNA: TGTGCCACCGAGGGCGGCGAGACCCAGTACTTC. Translating it yields CATEGGETQYF.

The chain recombines TRBV28 with TRBJ2-7; no definite D call. V lost 5 bases, J lost 5 bases, and 13 bases lay in between. This CDR3 contains 13 residues. From germline, CDR1 is MDHEN and CDR2 SYDVKM. In DNA form, the CDR3 reads TGTGCCAGCAGTCCCCCTTTGCCGGACGAGCAGTACTTC. It is translated as CASSPPLPDEQYF. The full variable domain, rest sourced from reference TRBV28 and TRBJ2-7, is DVKVTQSSRYLVKRTGEKVFLECVQDMDHENMFWYRQDPGLGLRLIYFSYDVKMKEKGDIPEGYSVSREKKERFSLILESASTNQTSMYLCASSPPLPDEQYFGPGTRLTVT.

The chain is built from TRBV5-4 and TRBJ2-3; D perhaps matches TRBD1 (6 bases). Trimming stripped 1 base from V and 5 bases from J, with 14 bases between. Germline loops: CDR1 SGHNT, CDR2 YYREEE (reference sequence). This CDR3 region has 15 residues. CDR3 bases: TGTGCCAGCAGCTTGCAGGGGCGTAGTATAGATACGCAGTATTTT. It translates to CASSLQGRSIDTQYF.

This clone showed up just once. This chain connects TRBV19 to TRBJ1-2, with 8 bases that match TRBD1. The CDR3 length is 15 residues. Germline V gene data show CDR1 as LNHDA and CDR2 as SQIVND (reference sequence). The junction had 8 bases not matched to a gene; V was cut back by 6 bases and J by 2 bases. In nucleotides, the CDR3 is TGTGCCAGTAGAGAAACCGGGACAGGCAACTATGGCTACACCTTC. It is translated as CASRETGTGNYGYTF.

The V and J genes are TRBV6-2 or TRBV6-3 and TRBJ1-6; D uncertain. The CDR3 has 14 residues. The V end lost 5 bases, the J end lost 8 bases, and 13 bases lay between the germline ends. Germline V gene lookup returns CDR1 MNHEY and CDR2 SVGEGT. CDR3 residues: CASSMLGRDSPLHF. CDR3 sequence (DNA): TGTGCCAGCAGTATGCTCGGGAGAGATTCACCCCTCCACTTT.